Following are 22 T cell receptor beta chains from one sample sequenced in a study of T cell responses to AZD1222 COVID-19 vaccine. Repertoires were generated with immunoSEQ multiplex PCR, while TCRdb's copy carries only in-frame clones and drops some. The table shows more than 150,000 clones, with about nine tenths occurring only once. Source: peripheral blood, taken on day 0 of AZD1222 vaccination. These receptors came from an adult in good health.

The J gene is TRBJ2-1, the V gene TRBV7-2; 7 positions agree with TRBD1. The junction had 7 bases not matched to a gene; V was cut back by 5 bases and J by 3 bases. The CDR3 covers 15 residues. Germline CDR1 reads SGHTA; CDR2 reads FQGNSA. The CDR3: CASSETGTDYNEQFF. As DNA, the CDR3 is TGTGCCAGCAGCGAGACCGGGACAGACTACAATGAGCAGTTCTTC.

This clone showed up just once. The V and J genes are TRBV6-5 and TRBJ2-7, with TRBD1 matching over 7 bases. This CDR3 has 14 amino acids. The germline V gene has CDR1 MNHEY and CDR2 SVGAGI. V trimming: 2 bases; J trimming: 5 bases; junction bases outside the gene matches: 6. The CDR3 sequence: CASSYNTGAHEQYF. The CDR3 bases are TGTGCCAGCAGTTACAACACAGGGGCTCACGAGCAGTACTTC.

The chain employs TRBV2 and TRBJ1-1, with 8 bases lining up with TRBD1. The germline V gene encodes CDR1 SNHLY and CDR2 FYNNEI. The CDR3 consists of 14 residues. V lost 4 bases to trimming and J lost 11 bases; unmatched junction nucleotides: 12. The CDR3 DNA is TGTGCCAGCAGTGGGGACAGGACCCCCTTCGCCGCTTTCTTT. Protein sequence: CASSGDRTPFAAFF.

This chain joins TRBV4-2 and TRBJ1-2, with D possibly matching TRBD1 (5 bases). This CDR3 comprises 15 residues. With 1 base removed from V and 8 bases from J, the gap between germline ends came to 17 bases. Germline values: CDR1 LGHNA, CDR2 YNFKEQ. The CDR3 DNA is TGTGCCAGCAGCCAAGCCGGGACCATCTCGCTAGGCTACACCTTC. Residues: CASSQAGTISLGYTF.

The chain combines TRBV28 with TRBJ1-2; D ambiguous. The CDR3 totals 12 residues. V shed 6 bases and J shed 8 bases, with 13 bases lying between them. CDR1 is MDHEN, CDR2 SYDVKM, per germline. CDR3 sequence reads: CASRGESYGYTF. The CDR3 DNA is TGTGCCAGCAGGGGAGAGAGCTACGGCTACACCTTC.

V is TRBV19 and J is TRBJ1-2; D is perhaps TRBD1 (5 bases). Trimming left V 2 bases short and J 5 bases short, with 21 bases between. The CDR3 totals 17 residues. CDR1 is LNHDA, CDR2 SQIVND, per germline (reference sequence). Here the CDR3 reads CASSINHGTGTSYGYTF. CDR3 DNA sequence: TGTGCCAGTAGTATAAACCATGGGACTGGTACCAGTTATGGCTACACCTTC.

This clone appeared a single time. This sequence joins TRBV19 and TRBJ1-2; perhaps TRBD1 as D (6 bases). Trimming removed 3 bases at V and 8 bases at J, with 16 bases between. The CDR3 consists of 14 residues. Germline lookup yields CDR1 LNHDA and CDR2 SQIVND (reference sequence). This chain's CDR3 is CASSMPRGRRGYTF. The CDR3 nucleotides read TGTGCCAGTAGTATGCCTCGGGGGCGCAGAGGCTACACCTTC.

This clone was counted a single time. The chain links TRBV6-6 to TRBJ1-5; 7 nucleotides align to TRBD1. There are 15 residues in the CDR3. From germline, CDR1 is MNHNY and CDR2 SVGAGI (reference sequence). V lost 7 bases to trimming and J lost 0 bases; unmatched junction nucleotides: 6. CDR3 DNA: TGTGCCAGCACCCTGACAGGGTATAGCAATCAGCCCCAGCATTTT. Translated, it gives CASTLTGYSNQPQHF.

This chain links TRBV14 with TRBJ2-7; 7 bases align to TRBD1. This CDR3 contains 15 residues. V lost 2 bases, J lost 3 bases, and 7 bases stayed unmatched. The germline V gene has CDR1 SGHDN and CDR2 FVKESK. The DNA for the CDR3 is TGTGCCAGCAGCCAAAGTAGGGGGCCTAGCTACGAGCAGTACTTC. As protein: CASSQSRGPSYEQYF.

The chain recombines TRBV28 with TRBJ1-6, with D uncertain. CDR3 size: 16 residues. CDR1 and CDR2 (germline): MDHEN, SYDVKM. The V gene lost 3 bases and the J gene lost 8 bases, with 17 bases spanning the gap. The CDR3 loop is CASSFPFGGRDSPLHF. The CDR3, as DNA: TGTGCCAGCAGTTTCCCGTTCGGCGGGAGGGATTCACCCCTCCACTTT.

This chain's CDR3 is CASSTQGGGGNTIYF. CDR3 bases: TGTGCCAGCAGCACACAGGGAGGAGGAGGAAACACCATATATTTT. The chain recombines TRBV7-9 with TRBJ1-3, with D possibly TRBD1 on 6 matching bases. V lost 5 bases and J lost 4, with 15 bases in between. In germline, CDR1 is SEHNR, CDR2 FQNEAQ (reference sequence). This CDR3 is 15 amino acids long.

This sequence joins TRBV3-1 (or the pseudogene TRBV3-2) and TRBJ2-2; D is possibly TRBD1 or TRBD2 (5 bases each). V shed 4 bases and J shed 0 bases, with 12 bases lying between them. This CDR3 region has 16 residues. Germline values: CDR1 LGHDT, CDR2 YNNKEL (reference sequence). The CDR3 DNA follows: TGTGCCAGCAGCCTCTGGGACCCCGCGAACACCGGGGAGCTGTTTTTT. Translation: CASSLWDPANTGELFF.

The chain links TRBV11-2 to TRBJ2-3; D uncertain. Germline CDR1 reads SGHAT; CDR2 reads FQNNGV. The CDR3 is 17 amino acids. Trimming pared 1 base from V and 1 base from J, leaving 15 bases between. Here the CDR3 DNA reads TGTGCCAGCAGCTTAGGGATTTCGCGCACCCGCACAGATACGCAGTATTTT. It translates to CASSLGISRTRTDTQYF. The full variable domain, in which reference TRBV11-2 and TRBJ2-3 provide the parts outside the CDR3, is EAGVAQSPRYKIIEKRQSVAFWCNPISGHATLYWYQQILGQGPKLLIQFQNNGVVDDSQLPKDRFSAERLKGVDSTLKIQPAKLEDSAVYLCASSLGISRTRTDTQYFGPGTRLTVL.

This chain uses TRBV5-6 with TRBJ1-5, with D perhaps TRBD1 (5 bases). This CDR3 is built from 13 residues. With 1 base removed from V and 5 bases from J, the gap between germline ends came to 7 bases. Germline V CDR1 and CDR2: SGHDT, YYEEEE. The CDR3 DNA is TGTGCCAGCAGCTTGTGGGGGGATCAGCCCCAGCATTTT. Protein product: CASSLWGDQPQHF.

The chain has TRBV7-8 and TRBJ1-2; TRBD1 matches at 10 bases. CDR1 and CDR2 (germline): SGHVS, FQNEAQ. J was trimmed by 8 bases and V by 3 bases; bases with no gene match: 6. This CDR3 contains 14 residues. The CDR3, as DNA: TGTGCCAGCAGCTTGACAGGGGGCCTGAGAGGCTACACCTTC. This translates into CASSLTGGLRGYTF.

The CDR3 nucleotides are TGTGCCAGCAGTTTCGGGACAGGGAATCAGCCCCAGCATTTT. Translation: CASSFGTGNQPQHF. The V call is TRBV28, the J call TRBJ1-5, with TRBD1 matching over 9 bases. CDR1 and CDR2 (germline): MDHEN, SYDVKM. V shed 3 bases, J shed 4 bases, and the junction held 1 base outside the gene matches. This CDR3 region has 14 residues.

CDR3 bases: TGCGCCAGTCGACAGACTACAACGAACACTGAAGCTTTCTTT. Translation: CASRQTTTNTEAFF. The V gene is TRBV4-1, the J gene TRBJ1-1; D perhaps matches TRBD1 (5 bases). Trimming removed 9 bases from V and 1 base from J, with 15 bases in between. CDR1 is MGHRA, CDR2 YSYEKL, per germline. This CDR3 has 14 amino acids.

The chain couples TRBV6-5 to TRBJ1-5; D is unclear. The CDR3 totals 14 residues. The V and J ends lost 8 bases and 0 bases respectively, with 11 bases between them. Germline V gene lookup returns CDR1 MNHEY and CDR2 SVGAGI. As DNA, the CDR3 is TGTGCCAGCGCCCCGCTCTATAGCAATCAGCCCCAGCATTTT. As protein: CASAPLYSNQPQHF.

V and J are TRBV6-5 and TRBJ1-2; D is possibly TRBD1 (5 bases). This CDR3 contains 13 residues. Germline V gene data show CDR1 as MNHEY and CDR2 as SVGAGI. Trimming left V 5 bases short and J 4 bases short, with 11 bases between. In nucleotides, the CDR3 is TGTGCCAGCAGTCCCGAAGGGACCTATGGCTACACCTTC. Its translation: CASSPEGTYGYTF.

The V call is TRBV4-1, the J call TRBJ1-1, with 7 bases aligning to TRBD1. The CDR3 loop spans 18 amino acids. From germline, CDR1 is MGHRA and CDR2 YSYEKL. The V gene end was trimmed by 1 base and the J gene end by 1 base; junction bases not matched to a gene: 12. CDR3 sequence reads: CASSQVESPGQPNTEAFF. The CDR3 nucleotides read TGCGCCAGCAGCCAAGTCGAAAGCCCGGGACAGCCGAACACTGAAGCTTTCTTT.

The V and J genes are TRBV6-5 and TRBJ2-2; a weak D match, TRBD2 (6 bases). CDR3 length: 14 amino acids. V shed 8 bases and J shed 0 bases, with 10 bases lying between them. Germline V gene data show CDR1 as MNHEY and CDR2 as SVGAGI. CDR3 sequence reads: CASRRVTNTGELFF. The CDR3 bases are TGTGCCAGCCGGAGGGTAACGAACACCGGGGAGCTGTTTTTT.

Note on this clone: A read error is likely, as this CDR3 ends without the conserved phenylalanine or tryptophan. The DNA is left out, because the CDR3 cannot be placed on it with certainty; the CDR3 is given as TCRdb lists it. The rearrangement links TRBV28 to TRBJ1-2; the D segment call TRBD1 is taken from the table without a DNA check. CDR1 and CDR2 (germline): MDHEN, SYDVKM. The CDR3 spans 15 residues, counting both ends. This CDR3 is CASSLSGQDYFWSTS.